This paragraph covers one T cell receptor (beta chain) sequence. This specimen belongs to a study of shared clonotypes between healthy human individuals. The table came from immunoSEQ multiplex PCR; TCRdb's copy has only in-frame clones and leaves some out. The data hold 750,000 to 1,000,000 clones, with around 93% observed a single time. Germline-derived CDR1 and CDR2 are SEHNR and FQNEAQ (reference sequence). The CDR3 loop spans 16 amino acids. V lost 5 bases and J lost 3; bases outside the gene matches: 11. CD45RO negativity and positive selection for CCR7 defined naive CD8 cells, a population that excluded terminally differentiated effector memory CD45RA+ cells.

This TCR was sampled from a man younger than 45 in good health. The chain carries TRBV7-9 and TRBJ2-7; 9 bases are shared with TRBD1. Sequenced input: naive CD8+ T cells sorted from blood. In nucleotides, the CDR3 is TGTGCCAGCAGCCCAACGGACAGGGGCTACGACTACGAGCAGTACTTC. This sequence encodes CASSPTDRGYDYEQYF.